Given below is one T cell receptor beta chain in context. This sample was taken from a study of control samples from healthy donors and cancer patients. The CDR3 length is 14 residues. V was trimmed by 1 base and J by 0 bases, leaving 6 bases between them. The germline CDR1 and CDR2 sequences are SEHNR and FQNEAQ (reference sequence). Sequencing used immunoSEQ multiplex PCR; TCRdb keeps in-frame clones, though not all of them. The sample comprises roughly 180,000 clones, under 95% of which are singletons, and approximately 1.5% rests with the top ten. The chain combines TRBV7-9 with TRBJ1-1, with D maybe TRBD1 (5 bases). The clonotype originates from a woman aged 18-35 years in good health. The sequencing input was blood. CDR3 nucleotide sequence: TGTGCCAGCAGCTTAGAGGGGTTGAACACTGAAGCTTTCTTT. Translation gives CASSLEGLNTEAFF.